What follows describes a single T cell receptor beta chain. The CDR3 contains 14 residues. Germline V gives CDR1 SGHNT, CDR2 YYREEE (reference sequence). With 4 bases removed from V and 6 bases from J, the gap between germline ends came to 17 bases. This specimen belongs to a study of memory CD4+ T cells and cytomegalovirus serostatus. The sort gate was single viable CD3+CD4+CD8-CD45RO+ cells for memory CD4+ T cells. How the authors handled the data: After removing out-of-frame reads, around 2,100,000 distinct TCRbeta sequences remained. TCRdb keeps only in-frame clones here, not all; method: immunoSEQ multiplex PCR. V, J and clone size reflect that table, while D and trimming were determined from the DNA. The sample shows under 85,000 clones, about 73% of them seen only once.

This chain uses TRBV5-4 with TRBJ2-7; possible D gene TRBD2, 5 bases. The source material was memory CD4+ T cells from blood. This clonotype originated in an adult in good health and CMV-seropositive. CDR3 sequence (DNA): TGTGCCAGCAGCCTCCGCTCTGCCGAGGGCGAGCAGTACTTC. It yields the protein CASSLRSAEGEQYF.